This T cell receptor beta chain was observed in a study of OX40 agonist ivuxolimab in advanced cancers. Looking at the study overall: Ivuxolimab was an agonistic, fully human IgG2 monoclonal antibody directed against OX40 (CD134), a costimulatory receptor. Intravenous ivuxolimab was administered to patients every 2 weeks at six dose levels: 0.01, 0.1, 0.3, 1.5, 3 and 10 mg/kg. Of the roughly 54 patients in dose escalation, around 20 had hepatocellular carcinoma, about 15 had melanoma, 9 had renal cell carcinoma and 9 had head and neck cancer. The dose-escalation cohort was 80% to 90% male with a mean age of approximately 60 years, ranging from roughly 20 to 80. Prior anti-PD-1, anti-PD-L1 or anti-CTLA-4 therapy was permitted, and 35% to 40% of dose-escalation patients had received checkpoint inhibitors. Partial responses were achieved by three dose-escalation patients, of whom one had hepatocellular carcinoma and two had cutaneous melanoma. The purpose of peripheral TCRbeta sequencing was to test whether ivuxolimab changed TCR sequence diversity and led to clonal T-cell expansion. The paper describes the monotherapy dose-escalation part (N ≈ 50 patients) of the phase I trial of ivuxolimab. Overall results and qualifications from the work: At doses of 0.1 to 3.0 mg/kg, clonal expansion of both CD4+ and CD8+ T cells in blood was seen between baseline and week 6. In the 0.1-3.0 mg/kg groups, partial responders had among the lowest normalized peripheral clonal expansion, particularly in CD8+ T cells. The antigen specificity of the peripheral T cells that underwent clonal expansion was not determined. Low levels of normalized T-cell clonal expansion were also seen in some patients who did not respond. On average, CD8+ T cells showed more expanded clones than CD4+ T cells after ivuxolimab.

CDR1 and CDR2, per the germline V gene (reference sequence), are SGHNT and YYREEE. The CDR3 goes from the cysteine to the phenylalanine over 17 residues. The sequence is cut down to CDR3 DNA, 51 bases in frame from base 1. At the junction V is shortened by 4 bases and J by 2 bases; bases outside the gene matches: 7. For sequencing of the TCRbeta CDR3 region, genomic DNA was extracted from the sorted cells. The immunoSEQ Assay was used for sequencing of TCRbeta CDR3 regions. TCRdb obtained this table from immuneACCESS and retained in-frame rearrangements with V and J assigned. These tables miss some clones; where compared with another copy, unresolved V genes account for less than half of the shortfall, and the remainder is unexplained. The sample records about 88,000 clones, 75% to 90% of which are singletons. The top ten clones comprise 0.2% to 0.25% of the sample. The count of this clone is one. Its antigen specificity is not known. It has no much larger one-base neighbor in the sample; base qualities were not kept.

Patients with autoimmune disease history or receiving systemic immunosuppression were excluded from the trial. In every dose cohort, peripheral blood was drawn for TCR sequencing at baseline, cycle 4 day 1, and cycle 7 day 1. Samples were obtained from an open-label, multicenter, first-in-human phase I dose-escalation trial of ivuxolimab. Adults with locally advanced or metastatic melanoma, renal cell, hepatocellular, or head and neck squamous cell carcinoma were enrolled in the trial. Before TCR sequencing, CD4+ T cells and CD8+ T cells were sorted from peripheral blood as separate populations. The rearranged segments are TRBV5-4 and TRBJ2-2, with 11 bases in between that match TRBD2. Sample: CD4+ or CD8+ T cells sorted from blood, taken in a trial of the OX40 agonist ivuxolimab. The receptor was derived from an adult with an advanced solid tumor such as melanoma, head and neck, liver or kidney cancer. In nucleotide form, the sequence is TGTGCCAGCAGCGATCTTACTAGCGGGGGTAACACCGGGGAGCTGTTTTTT. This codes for CASSDLTSGGNTGELFF.